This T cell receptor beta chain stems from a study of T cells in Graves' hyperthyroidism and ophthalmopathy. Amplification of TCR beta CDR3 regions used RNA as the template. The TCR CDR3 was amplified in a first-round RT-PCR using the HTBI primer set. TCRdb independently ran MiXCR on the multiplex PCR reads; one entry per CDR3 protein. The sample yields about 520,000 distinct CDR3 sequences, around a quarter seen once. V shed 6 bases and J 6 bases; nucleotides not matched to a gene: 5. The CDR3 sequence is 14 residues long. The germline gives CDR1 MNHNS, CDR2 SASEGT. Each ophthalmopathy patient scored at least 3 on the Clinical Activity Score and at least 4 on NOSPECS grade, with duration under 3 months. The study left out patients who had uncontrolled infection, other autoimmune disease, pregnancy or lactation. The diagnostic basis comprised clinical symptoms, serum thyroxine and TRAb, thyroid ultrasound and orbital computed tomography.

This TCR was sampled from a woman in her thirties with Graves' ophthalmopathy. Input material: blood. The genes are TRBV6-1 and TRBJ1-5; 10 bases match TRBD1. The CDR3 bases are TGTGCCAGCAGGGGACAGGGGTTGGGTCAGCCCCAGCATTTT. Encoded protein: CASRGQGLGQPQHF.